This T cell receptor beta chain stems from a study of T cell clones after liver transplantation. About the research overall: Tolerant meant at least one year fully off immunosuppression without liver enzymes above twice normal. Findings and caveats of the study: Low donor cell numbers restricted donor-reactive repertoire measurement in two subjects.

This CDR3 has 15 amino acids. V dropped 4 bases and J dropped 7 bases, with 17 bases sitting between them. Germline-derived CDR1 and CDR2 are SGHDT and YYEEEE. Regarding this clone: Its antigen is unknown.

The table came from immunoSEQ multiplex PCR; TCRdb's copy has only in-frame clones and leaves some out. Of about 85,000 clones in the sample, around four fifths were seen once. The TCR was taken from a human patient who received a liver transplant. The graft donor may account for some of the T cells. This chain uses TRBV5-6 with TRBJ1-4, with no clear D. The sample was CD4+ T cells from blood, taken 46 months after liver transplant. CDR3 residues: CASSTQLGYSEKLFF. The DNA of the CDR3 is TGTGCCAGCAGCACACAACTGGGATACTCTGAAAAACTGTTTTTT.